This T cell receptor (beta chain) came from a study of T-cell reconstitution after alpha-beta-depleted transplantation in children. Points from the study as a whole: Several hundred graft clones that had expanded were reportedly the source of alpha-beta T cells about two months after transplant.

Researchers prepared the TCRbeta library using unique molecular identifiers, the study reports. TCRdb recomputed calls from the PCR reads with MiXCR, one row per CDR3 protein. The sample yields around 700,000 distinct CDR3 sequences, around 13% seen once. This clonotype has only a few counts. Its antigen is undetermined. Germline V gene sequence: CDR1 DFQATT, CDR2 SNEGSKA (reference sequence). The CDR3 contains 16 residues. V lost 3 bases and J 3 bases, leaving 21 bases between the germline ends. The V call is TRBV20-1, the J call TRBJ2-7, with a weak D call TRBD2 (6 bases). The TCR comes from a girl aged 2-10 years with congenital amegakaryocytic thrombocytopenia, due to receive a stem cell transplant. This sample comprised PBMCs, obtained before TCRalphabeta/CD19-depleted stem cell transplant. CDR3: CSASPNIAETLYEQYF. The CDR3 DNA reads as TGCAGTGCTAGTCCTAACATAGCGGAGACCCTCTACGAGCAGTACTTC.